This T cell receptor (beta chain) derives from a study of response to subunit inactivated influenza vaccine. The CDR3 is 19 residues long. CDR1 and CDR2 (germline): LGHNA, YNFKEQ. V lost 0 bases and J lost 2; bases outside the gene matches: 12. TCRdb re-analysed the RT-PCR reads in MiXCR, keeping a single row per CDR3 protein. The sample contains hundreds of thousands of distinct CDR3 sequences, 12% of which appear only once. This clonotype showed up just a few times. This specimen was non-naive T cells sorted from PBMCs, taken 14 days before vaccination. The chain recombines TRBV4-2 with TRBJ2-7; 11 positions match TRBD2. The receptor was derived from a man aged 50 to 59 who received an inactivated influenza vaccine. CDR3 sequence: CASSQEALAGVVLPYEQYF. CDR3 coding DNA: TGTGCCAGCAGCCAAGAAGCACTAGCGGGAGTTGTTCTGCCCTACGAGCAGTACTTC.